This record covers a single T cell receptor (beta chain). Its specificity is not known. The record originates from a study of blood T cells in healthy people across ages. About the research overall: Per two T cells, template switching captured roughly one barcoded beta molecule. Study results and caveats: Greater diversity and more naive CD4+ cells were seen in long-lived donors than in aged donors.

A second about 6 to 11 cycle PCR used barcoded and J-beta primers. TCRdb re-called the 5' RACE reads with MiXCR, one entry per CDR3 protein. This sample yields 1.8 million or so distinct CDR3 sequences, of which around 40% are seen a single time; more than 20% belongs to the top ten. In terms of origin and age, donors were healthy Caucasian individuals from Russia aged roughly 6 to 100. The V gene's germline CDR1 is MNHEY and CDR2 SVGAGI. The CDR3 is made up of 12 amino acids. Trimming stripped 8 bases from V and 4 bases from J, with 11 bases between. Material for sequencing was blood. The origin of this receptor is a human donor in good health. The chain is built from TRBV6-5 and TRBJ1-2; the D gene is possibly TRBD1 (6 bases). The CDR3 reads CASWGRSYGYTF. CDR3 DNA sequence: TGTGCCAGCTGGGGGCGCAGCTATGGCTACACCTTC.